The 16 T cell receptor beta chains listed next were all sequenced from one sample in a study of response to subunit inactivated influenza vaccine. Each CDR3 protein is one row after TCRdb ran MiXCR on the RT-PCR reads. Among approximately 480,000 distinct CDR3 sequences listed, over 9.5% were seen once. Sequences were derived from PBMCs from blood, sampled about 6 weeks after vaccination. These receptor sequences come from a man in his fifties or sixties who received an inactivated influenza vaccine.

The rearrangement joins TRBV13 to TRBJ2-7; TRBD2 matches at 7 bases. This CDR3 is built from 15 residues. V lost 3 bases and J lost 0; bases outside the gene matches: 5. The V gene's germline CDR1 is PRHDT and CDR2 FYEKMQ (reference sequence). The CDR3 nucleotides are TGTGCCAGCAGCTTGGGAGGGCTGCTCTCCTACGAGCAGTACTTC. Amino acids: CASSLGGLLSYEQYF.

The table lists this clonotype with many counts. CDR3: CASSLEGRETQYF. DNA of the CDR3: TGCGCCAGCAGCTTGGAGGGGCGGGAGACCCAGTACTTC. V usage is TRBV5-1 and J usage is TRBJ2-5; D might be TRBD1 (5 bases). The CDR3 covers 13 residues. CDR1 and CDR2 (germline): SGHRS, YFSETQ. Trimming left V 0 bases short and J 5 bases short, with 8 bases between.

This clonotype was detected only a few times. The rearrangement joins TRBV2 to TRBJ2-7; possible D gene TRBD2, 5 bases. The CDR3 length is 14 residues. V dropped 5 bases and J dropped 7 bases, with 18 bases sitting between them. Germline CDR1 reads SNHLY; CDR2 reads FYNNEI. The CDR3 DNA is TGTGCCAGCAGTCCGGTGGAGGCTCTCATGGAGCAGTACTTC. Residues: CASSPVEALMEQYF.

The CDR3 DNA reads as TGCAGTGCTAGCTCGACTAGCGGGGCCAACACCGGGGAGCTGTTTTTT. Its protein is CSASSTSGANTGELFF. The chain is built from TRBV20-1 and TRBJ2-2; TRBD2 agrees at 11 bases. Germline V gene lookup returns CDR1 DFQATT and CDR2 SNEGSKA (reference sequence). The CDR3 covers 16 residues. V lost 3 bases and J lost 2; bases outside the gene matches: 5.

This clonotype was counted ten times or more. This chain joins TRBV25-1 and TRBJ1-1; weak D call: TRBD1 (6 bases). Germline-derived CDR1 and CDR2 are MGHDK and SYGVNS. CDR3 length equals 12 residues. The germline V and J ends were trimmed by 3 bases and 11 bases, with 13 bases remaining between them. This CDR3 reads CASSEVGGLAFF. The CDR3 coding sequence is TGTGCCAGCAGTGAGGTCGGGGGGCTGGCTTTCTTT.

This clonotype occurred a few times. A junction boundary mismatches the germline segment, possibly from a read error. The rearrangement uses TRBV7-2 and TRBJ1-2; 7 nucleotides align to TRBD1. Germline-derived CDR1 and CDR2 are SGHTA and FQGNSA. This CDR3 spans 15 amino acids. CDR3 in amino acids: CASNLGGTAYYGYTF. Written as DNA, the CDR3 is TGTGCCAGCAACTTAGGTGGGACAGCCTACTATGGCTACACCTTC. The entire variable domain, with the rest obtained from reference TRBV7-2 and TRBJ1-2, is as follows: GAGVSQSPSNKVTEKGKDVELRCDPISGHTALYWYRQSLGQGLEFLIYFQGNSAPDKSGLPSDRFSAERTGGSVSTLTIQRTQQEDSAVYLCASNLGGTAYYGYTFGSGTRLTVV.

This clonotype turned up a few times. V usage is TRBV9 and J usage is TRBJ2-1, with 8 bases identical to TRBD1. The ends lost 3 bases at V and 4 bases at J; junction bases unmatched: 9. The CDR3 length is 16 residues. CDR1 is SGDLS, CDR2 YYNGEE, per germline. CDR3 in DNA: TGTGCCAGCAGCGCCGGCATCACAGGGGGATACAATGAGCAGTTCTTC. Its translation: CASSAGITGGYNEQFF.

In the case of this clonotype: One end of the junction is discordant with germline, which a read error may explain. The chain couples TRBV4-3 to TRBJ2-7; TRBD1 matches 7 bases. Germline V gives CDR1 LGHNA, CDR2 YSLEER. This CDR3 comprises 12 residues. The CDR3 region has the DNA TGCGCCAGCAGTTACCGGGACAGCTGGATACACTTC. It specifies CASSYRDSWIHF.

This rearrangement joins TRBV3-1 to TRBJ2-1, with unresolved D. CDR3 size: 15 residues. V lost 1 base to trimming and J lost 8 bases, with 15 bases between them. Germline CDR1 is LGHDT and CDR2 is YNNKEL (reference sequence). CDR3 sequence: CASSQVLVSLDEQFF. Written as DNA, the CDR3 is TGTGCCAGCAGCCAAGTTCTAGTCAGCTTGGATGAGCAGTTCTTC.

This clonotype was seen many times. CDR3 bases: TGCAGTGCCTCCAGGACAGCCAAAGAGACCCAGTACTTC. Translating it yields CSASRTAKETQYF. The chain links TRBV20-1 to TRBJ2-5, with a tentative D call TRBD1 (6 bases). CDR1 and CDR2 from the germline V gene are DFQATT and SNEGSKA (reference sequence). V was shortened by 6 bases and J by 3 bases, with 14 bases between the two germline ends. The CDR3 is made up of 13 amino acids.

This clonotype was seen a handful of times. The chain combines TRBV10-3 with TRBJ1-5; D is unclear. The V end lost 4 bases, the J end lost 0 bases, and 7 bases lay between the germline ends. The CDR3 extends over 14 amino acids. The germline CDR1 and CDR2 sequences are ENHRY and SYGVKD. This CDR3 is CAISVGNSNQPQHF. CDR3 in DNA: TGTGCCATCAGTGTAGGGAATAGCAATCAGCCCCAGCATTTT.

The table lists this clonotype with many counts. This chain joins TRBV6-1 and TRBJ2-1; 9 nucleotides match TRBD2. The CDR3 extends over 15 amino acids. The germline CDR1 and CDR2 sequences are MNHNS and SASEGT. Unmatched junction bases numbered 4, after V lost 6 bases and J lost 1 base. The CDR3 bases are TGTGCCAGCAGACCAAGCGGGGGGTCCTACAATGAGCAGTTCTTC. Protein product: CASRPSGGSYNEQFF.

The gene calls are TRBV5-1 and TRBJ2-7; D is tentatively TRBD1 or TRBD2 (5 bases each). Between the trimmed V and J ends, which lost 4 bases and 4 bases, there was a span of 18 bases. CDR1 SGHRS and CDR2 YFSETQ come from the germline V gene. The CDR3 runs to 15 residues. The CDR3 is CASSDMSGTGYEQYF. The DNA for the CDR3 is TGCGCCAGCAGCGATATGTCAGGGACGGGGTACGAGCAGTACTTC.

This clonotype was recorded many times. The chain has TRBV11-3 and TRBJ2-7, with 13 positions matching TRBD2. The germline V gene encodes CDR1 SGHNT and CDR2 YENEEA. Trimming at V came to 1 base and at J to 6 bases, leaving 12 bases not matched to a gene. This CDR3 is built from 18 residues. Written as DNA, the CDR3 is TGTGCCAGCAGCTTAGTGGCGGGACTAGCGGGACGAGTAAGCGAGCAGTACTTC. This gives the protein CASSLVAGLAGRVSEQYF.

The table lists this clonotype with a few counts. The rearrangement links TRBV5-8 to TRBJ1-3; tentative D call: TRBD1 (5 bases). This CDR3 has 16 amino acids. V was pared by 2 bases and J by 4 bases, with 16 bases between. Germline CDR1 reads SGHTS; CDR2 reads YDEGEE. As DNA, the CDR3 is TGTGCCAGCAGCTTCCCCCACGGGGACGTGGGAAACACCATATATTTT. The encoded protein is CASSFPHGDVGNTIYF.

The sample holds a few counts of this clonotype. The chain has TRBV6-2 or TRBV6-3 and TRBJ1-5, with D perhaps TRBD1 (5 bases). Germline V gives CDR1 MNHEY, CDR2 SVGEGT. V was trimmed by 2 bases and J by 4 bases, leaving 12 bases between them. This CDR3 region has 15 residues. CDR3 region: CASSYGQAGNQPQHF. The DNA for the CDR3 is TGTGCCAGCAGTTACGGGCAGGCAGGGAATCAGCCCCAGCATTTT.